This TCR beta chain was profiled in a study of identifying expanded T cells in peripheral blood. Findings and limits, study-wide: Clone count variance between roughly 2-week samples rose with total template count. Over two and four weeks, about 15 and 18 clones changed, versus roughly 1.2 between replicates.

Notes on this clone: The target antigen is unknown.

Some clones are missing from TCRdb's copy, which holds only in-frame ones; the method was immunoSEQ multiplex PCR. The sample holds about 98,000 clones, 88% seen once. During the collection period, no donor immune events like infections were recorded. CDR1 is SGHRS and CDR2 is YFSETQ in the germline V gene. V lost 0 bases to trimming and J lost 11 bases; unmatched junction nucleotides: 9. The length of the CDR3 is 16 residues. The TCR originated in a person between 18 and 69 years old in good health. The sample taken for sequencing was blood. The V and J genes are TRBV5-1 and TRBJ2-1, with TRBD2 identical over 12 bases. The CDR3 DNA reads as TGCGCCAGCAGCTTGGCTAGGACTAGCGGGACTGGACAGCAGTTCTTC. Its translation: CASSLARTSGTGQQFF.